The next 15 T cell receptor beta chains were all read from a single sample in a study of blood T cell repertoires in COVID-19 (TCRdb year 2020). Libraries were constructed by the immunoSEQ multiplex PCR assay. TCRdb mirrors the immuneACCESS table, restricted to in-frame sequences. Some clones are absent from its copies; in checked studies, under half trace to an unresolved V gene, and the reason for the others is unknown. In this sample the table shows almost 300,000 clones, around nine tenths of which occur a single time. Around 1.2% of the sample is held by the ten biggest clonotypes. Sample: peripheral blood. Receptors were obtained from a man aged 65 to 79 with acute or convalescent COVID-19.

The chain carries TRBV9 and TRBJ1-2, with 7 bases that match TRBD1. This CDR3 contains 16 residues. Germline lookup yields CDR1 SGDLS and CDR2 YYNGEE. V gave up 2 bases and J gave up 3 bases; unmatched junction bases: 10. CDR3 nucleotides: TGTGCCAGCAGCGTTCCGGCAGGGGGGCCGGACTATGGCTACACCTTC. Residues: CASSVPAGGPDYGYTF.

V gene TRBV27 combines with J gene TRBJ1-4; TRBD1 matches 7 bases. The CDR3 spans 16 residues. The J segment lost 3 bases and the V segment lost 5 bases, leaving 9 bases of the junction unmatched. Per germline, CDR1 MNHEY and CDR2 SMNVEV (reference sequence). CDR3 nucleotide sequence: TGTGCCAGCAGTCCCGAGGGGGCTTTGGCTAATGAAAAACTGTTTTTT. Amino acid sequence: CASSPEGALANEKLFF.

The J gene is TRBJ1-2, the V gene TRBV2; 8 nucleotides line up with TRBD1. J gave up 8 bases and V 6 bases, and 8 bases lay outside the gene matches. CDR1 SNHLY and CDR2 FYNNEI come from the germline V gene. The CDR3 consists of 13 residues. CDR3 DNA sequence: TGTGCCAGCAGCGACAGGGGAATAGGGGGCTACACCTTC. Amino acids: CASSDRGIGGYTF.

The gene calls are TRBV9 and TRBJ1-4, with D tentatively TRBD1 (5 bases). The CDR3 is 15 amino acids. Germline V CDR1 and CDR2: SGDLS, YYNGEE. Trimming took 2 bases from V and 3 from J, leaving 11 bases between them. CDR3 loop: CASSVQGSPNEKLFF. In DNA form, the CDR3 reads TGTGCCAGCAGCGTGCAGGGTTCACCTAATGAAAAACTGTTTTTT.

This chain joins TRBV12-5 and TRBJ1-2, with D possibly TRBD1 on 6 matching bases. V was shortened by 5 bases and J by 0 bases, with 28 bases between the two germline ends. The CDR3 is 20 amino acids. CDR1 is LGHNT, CDR2 FRNRAP, per germline. CDR3 nucleotides: TGTGCTAGTGGTCTCGAAGAGGGTATCGGGACATCCAGAACTAACTATGGCTACACCTTC. Translated, it gives CASGLEEGIGTSRTNYGYTF.

This sequence joins TRBV7-9 and TRBJ2-1; 16 nucleotides match TRBD2. The length of the CDR3 is 19 residues. J lost 1 base, V lost 5 bases, and 8 bases had no gene match. Per germline, CDR1 SEHNR and CDR2 FQNEAQ (reference sequence). The CDR3 is CASSRVPGLAGGSYNEQFF. Here the CDR3 DNA reads TGTGCCAGCAGCCGAGTCCCGGGACTAGCGGGAGGGTCCTACAATGAGCAGTTCTTC.

This clone has only one observation. The chain uses TRBV3-1 (or the pseudogene TRBV3-2) and TRBJ2-7; D may be TRBD1 (6 bases). CDR3 length: 15 residues. The V gene lost 4 bases and the J gene lost 7 bases, with 20 bases spanning the gap. Per germline, CDR1 LGHDT and CDR2 YNNKEL (reference sequence). The CDR3 is CASSLYLRQALEQYF. The CDR3 region has the DNA TGTGCCAGCAGCCTATACCTGAGACAGGCCCTAGAGCAGTACTTC.

This chain joins TRBV19 and TRBJ2-1; D may be TRBD2 (6 bases). This CDR3 contains 18 residues. Germline V gene data show CDR1 as LNHDA and CDR2 as SQIVND (reference sequence). The germline V and J ends were trimmed by 5 bases and 3 bases, with 23 bases remaining between them. In DNA form, the CDR3 reads TGTGCCAGTAGTCCTAGCAGGGCAGGCAGGGACTTCTACAATGAGCAGTTCTTC. This sequence encodes CASSPSRAGRDFYNEQFF.

The V and J genes are TRBV19 and TRBJ2-1; D gene uncertain. Trimming took 3 bases from V and 6 from J, leaving 6 bases between them. Germline V CDR1 and CDR2: LNHDA, SQIVND (reference sequence). The CDR3 contains 12 residues. The CDR3 sequence is CASSIFRNEQFF. CDR3 sequence (DNA): TGTGCCAGTAGTATCTTCCGCAATGAGCAGTTCTTC.

This clone appeared once. The V and J genes are TRBV19 and TRBJ2-3; D is undetermined. Trimming cost V 6 bases and J 4 bases, with 11 bases left between them. Germline CDR1 LNHDA, CDR2 SQIVND (reference sequence). This CDR3 spans 13 amino acids. CDR3 sequence: CASSPRHADTQYF. In DNA form, the CDR3 reads TGTGCCAGTAGCCCCCGACACGCAGATACGCAGTATTTT.

This clone showed up just once. This chain links TRBV6-2 or TRBV6-3 with TRBJ2-7; the D gene is possibly TRBD2 (5 bases). The CDR3 extends over 15 amino acids. CDR1 and CDR2 from the germline V gene are MNHEY and SVGEGT. V was pared by 5 bases and J by 6 bases, with 20 bases between. The CDR3 spells CASSTLLGELGEQYF. CDR3 in DNA: TGTGCCAGCAGTACCCTCCTCGGGGAGCTGGGCGAGCAGTACTTC.

The chain couples TRBV6-2 or TRBV6-3 to TRBJ1-2; tentatively, D is TRBD1 (6 bases). CDR3 length: 13 amino acids. CDR1 MNHEY and CDR2 SVGEGT come from the germline V gene. V lost 5 bases and J lost 4, with 11 bases in between. The CDR3 nucleotides read TGTGCCAGCAGTCCGGGACAACTCTATGGCTACACCTTC. This encodes CASSPGQLYGYTF.

This rearrangement joins TRBV19 to TRBJ2-2; 7 bases line up with TRBD1. CDR3 length: 15 amino acids. CDR1 is LNHDA, CDR2 SQIVND, per germline (reference sequence). After removal of 3 bases from V and 6 bases from J, the junction contained 7 bases not matched to a gene. CDR3 nucleotide sequence: TGTGCCAGTAGTATTGCGTCAGGGGGAGCCGGGGAGCTGTTTTTT. Translated, it gives CASSIASGGAGELFF.

CDR3 sequence: CASSPTGGGGDGYTF. The CDR3 DNA is TGTGCCAGCAGCCCGACGGGGGGAGGTGGTGATGGCTACACCTTC. The V and J genes are TRBV7-2 and TRBJ1-2, with D possibly matching TRBD1 (5 bases). V was cut by 5 bases and J by 6 bases, with 19 bases left in between. This CDR3 has 15 amino acids. Germline-derived CDR1 and CDR2 are SGHTA and FQGNSA.

This clone has only one observation. The rearrangement joins TRBV7-9 to TRBJ2-7, with D possibly TRBD2 on 5 matching bases. Trimming took 5 bases from V and 5 from J, leaving 13 bases between them. The CDR3 spans 13 residues. Germline V gives CDR1 SEHNR, CDR2 FQNEAQ (reference sequence). The CDR3 DNA reads as TGTGCCAGCAGCCCCCCCCGGGAAAACGAGCAGTACTTC. This translates into CASSPPRENEQYF.